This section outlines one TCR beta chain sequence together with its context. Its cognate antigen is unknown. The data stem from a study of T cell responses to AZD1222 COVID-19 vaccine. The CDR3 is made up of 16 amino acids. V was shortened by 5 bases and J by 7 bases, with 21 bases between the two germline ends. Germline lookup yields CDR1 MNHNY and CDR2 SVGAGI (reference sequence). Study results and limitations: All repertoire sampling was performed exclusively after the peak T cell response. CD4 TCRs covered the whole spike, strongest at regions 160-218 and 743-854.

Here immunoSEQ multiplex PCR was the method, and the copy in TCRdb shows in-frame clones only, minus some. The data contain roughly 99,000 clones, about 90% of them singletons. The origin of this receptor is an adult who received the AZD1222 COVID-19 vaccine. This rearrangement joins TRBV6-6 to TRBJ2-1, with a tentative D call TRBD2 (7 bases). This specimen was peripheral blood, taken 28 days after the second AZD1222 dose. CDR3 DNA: TGTGCCAGCAGTCGAGCAGGGGCTAGCGGATGGAATGAGCAGTTCTTC. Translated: CASSRAGASGWNEQFF.